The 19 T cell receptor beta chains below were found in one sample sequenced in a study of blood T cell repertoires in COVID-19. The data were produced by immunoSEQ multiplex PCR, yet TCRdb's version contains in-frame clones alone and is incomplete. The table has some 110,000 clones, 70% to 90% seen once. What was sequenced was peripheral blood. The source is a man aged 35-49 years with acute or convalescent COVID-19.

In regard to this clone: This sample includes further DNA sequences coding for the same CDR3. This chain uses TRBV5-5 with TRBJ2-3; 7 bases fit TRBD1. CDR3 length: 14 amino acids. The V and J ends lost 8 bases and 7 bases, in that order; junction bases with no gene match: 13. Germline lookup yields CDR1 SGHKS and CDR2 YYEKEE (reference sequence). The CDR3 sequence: CASRPGQSKNTQYF. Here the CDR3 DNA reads TGTGCCAGTCGGCCGGGACAGTCGAAGAATACGCAGTATTTT.

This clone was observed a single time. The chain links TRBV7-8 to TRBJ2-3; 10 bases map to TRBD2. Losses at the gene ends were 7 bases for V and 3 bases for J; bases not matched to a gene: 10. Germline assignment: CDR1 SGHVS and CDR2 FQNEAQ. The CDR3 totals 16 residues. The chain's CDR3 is CASNLGASGGTDTQYF. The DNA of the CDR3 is TGTGCCAGCAACCTTGGGGCTAGCGGGGGAACAGATACGCAGTATTTT.

CDR3 bases: TGTGCCAGTGGAGGGACTAGGCAAAACAATGAGCAGTTCTTC. Amino acids: CASGGTRQNNEQFF. The V gene is TRBV19, the J gene TRBJ2-1; TRBD2 agrees at 8 bases. V shed 8 bases and J 5 bases; nucleotides not matched to a gene: 8. Germline values: CDR1 LNHDA, CDR2 SQIVND (reference sequence). This CDR3 is 14 amino acids long.

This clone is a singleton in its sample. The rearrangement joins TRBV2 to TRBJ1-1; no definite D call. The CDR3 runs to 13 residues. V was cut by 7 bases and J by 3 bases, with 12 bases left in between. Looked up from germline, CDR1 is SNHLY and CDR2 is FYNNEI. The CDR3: CASTHQVHTEAFF. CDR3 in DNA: TGTGCCAGCACACACCAGGTACACACTGAAGCTTTCTTT.

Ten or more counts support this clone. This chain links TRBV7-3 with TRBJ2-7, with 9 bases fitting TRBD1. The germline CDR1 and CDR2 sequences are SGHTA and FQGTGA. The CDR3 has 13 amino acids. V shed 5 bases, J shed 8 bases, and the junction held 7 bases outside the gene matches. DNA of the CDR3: TGTGCCAGCAGCCCAGATTACAGGGGGCAGCAGTACTTC. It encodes CASSPDYRGQQYF. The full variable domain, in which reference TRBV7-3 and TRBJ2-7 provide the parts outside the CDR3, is GAGVSQTPSNKVTEKGKYVELRCDPISGHTALYWYRQSLGQGPEFLIYFQGTGAADDSGLPNDRFFAVRPEGSVSTLKIQRTERGDSAVYLCASSPDYRGQQYFGPGTRLTVT.

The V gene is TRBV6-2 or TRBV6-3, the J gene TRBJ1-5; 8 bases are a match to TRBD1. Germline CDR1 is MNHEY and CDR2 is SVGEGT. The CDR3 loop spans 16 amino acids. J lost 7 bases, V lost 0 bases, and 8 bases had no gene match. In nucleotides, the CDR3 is TGTGCCAGCAGTTACTCCGGGACAGGAATAAAACAGCCCCAGCATTTT. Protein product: CASSYSGTGIKQPQHF.

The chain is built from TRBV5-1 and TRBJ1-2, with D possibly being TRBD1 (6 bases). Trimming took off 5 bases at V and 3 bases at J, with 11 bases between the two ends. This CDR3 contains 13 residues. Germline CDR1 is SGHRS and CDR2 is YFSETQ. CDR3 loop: CASRAGDDYGYTF. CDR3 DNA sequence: TGCGCCAGCAGGGCAGGGGATGACTATGGCTACACCTTC. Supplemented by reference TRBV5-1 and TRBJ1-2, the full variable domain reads KAGVTQTPRYLIKTRGQQVTLSCSPISGHRSVSWYQQTPGQGLQFLFEYFSETQRNKGNFPGRFSGRQFSNSRSEMNVSTLELGDSALYLCASRAGDDYGYTFGSGTRLTVV.

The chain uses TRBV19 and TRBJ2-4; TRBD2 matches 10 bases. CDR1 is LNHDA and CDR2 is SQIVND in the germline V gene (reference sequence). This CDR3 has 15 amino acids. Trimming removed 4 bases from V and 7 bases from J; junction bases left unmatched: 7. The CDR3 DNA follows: TGTGCCAGTAGTACCATAGCGGGAGGTCGGAACATTCAGTACTTC. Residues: CASSTIAGGRNIQYF.

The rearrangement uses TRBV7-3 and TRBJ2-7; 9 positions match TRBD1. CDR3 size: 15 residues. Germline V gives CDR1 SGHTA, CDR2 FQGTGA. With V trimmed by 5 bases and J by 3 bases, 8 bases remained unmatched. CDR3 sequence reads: CASSQFGTGNYEQYF. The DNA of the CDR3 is TGTGCCAGCAGCCAGTTTGGGACAGGGAACTACGAGCAGTACTTC.

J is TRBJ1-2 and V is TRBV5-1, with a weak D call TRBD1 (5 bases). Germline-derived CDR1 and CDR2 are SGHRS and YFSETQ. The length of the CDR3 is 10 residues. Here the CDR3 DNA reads TGCGCTAGGGGAGGGGCTGGCTACACCTTC. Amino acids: CARGGAGYTF.

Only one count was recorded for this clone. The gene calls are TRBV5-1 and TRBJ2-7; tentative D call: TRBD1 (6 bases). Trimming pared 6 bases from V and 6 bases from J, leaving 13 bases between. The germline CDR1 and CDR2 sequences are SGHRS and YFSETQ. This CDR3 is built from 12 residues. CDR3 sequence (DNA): TGCGCCAGCACCCCAACAGGGATCGAGCAGTACTTC. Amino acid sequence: CASTPTGIEQYF.

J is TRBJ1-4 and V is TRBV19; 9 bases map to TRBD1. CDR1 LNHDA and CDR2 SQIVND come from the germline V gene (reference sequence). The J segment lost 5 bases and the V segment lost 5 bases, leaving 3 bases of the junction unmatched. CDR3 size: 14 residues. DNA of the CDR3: TGTGCCAGTAGTCACAGGGGGCGGAATGAAAAACTGTTTTTT. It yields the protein CASSHRGRNEKLFF.

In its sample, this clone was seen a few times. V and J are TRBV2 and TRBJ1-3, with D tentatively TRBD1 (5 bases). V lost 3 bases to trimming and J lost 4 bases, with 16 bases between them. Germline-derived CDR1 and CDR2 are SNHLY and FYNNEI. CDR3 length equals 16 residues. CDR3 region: CASSDAGRVEGNTIYF. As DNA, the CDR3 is TGTGCCAGCAGTGACGCGGGACGGGTGGAGGGAAACACCATATATTTT.

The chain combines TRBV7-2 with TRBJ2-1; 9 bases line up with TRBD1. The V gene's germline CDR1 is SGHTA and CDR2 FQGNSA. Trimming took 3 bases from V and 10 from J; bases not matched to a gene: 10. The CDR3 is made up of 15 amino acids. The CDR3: CASSFLGQGGREQFF. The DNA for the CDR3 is TGTGCCAGCAGCTTTTTGGGACAGGGTGGACGGGAGCAGTTCTTC. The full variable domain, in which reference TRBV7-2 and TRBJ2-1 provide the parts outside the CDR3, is GAGVSQSPSNKVTEKGKDVELRCDPISGHTALYWYRQSLGQGLEFLIYFQGNSAPDKSGLPSDRFSAERTGGSVSTLTIQRTQQEDSAVYLCASSFLGQGGREQFFGPGTRLTVL.

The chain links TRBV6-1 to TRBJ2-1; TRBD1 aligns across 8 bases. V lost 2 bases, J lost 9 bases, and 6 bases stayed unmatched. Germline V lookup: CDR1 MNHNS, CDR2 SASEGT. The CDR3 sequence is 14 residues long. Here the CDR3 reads CASSEFQGAGEQFF. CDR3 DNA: TGTGCCAGCAGTGAATTTCAGGGGGCGGGTGAGCAGTTCTTC.

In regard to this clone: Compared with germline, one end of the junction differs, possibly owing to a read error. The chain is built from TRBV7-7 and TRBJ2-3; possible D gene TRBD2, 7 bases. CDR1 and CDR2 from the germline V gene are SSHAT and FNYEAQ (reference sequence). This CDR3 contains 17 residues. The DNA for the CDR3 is TGTGCTAGCAGCTTAGCGGATGCGGGGGCCTCCACAGATACGCAGTATTTT. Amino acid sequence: CASSLADAGASTDTQYF.

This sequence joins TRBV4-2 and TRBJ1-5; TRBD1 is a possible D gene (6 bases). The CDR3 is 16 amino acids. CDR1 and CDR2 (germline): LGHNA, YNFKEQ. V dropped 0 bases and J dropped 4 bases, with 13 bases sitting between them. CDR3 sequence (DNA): TGTGCCAGCAGCCAAGATATCCAGGGGCGAAATCAGCCCCAGCATTTT. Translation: CASSQDIQGRNQPQHF.

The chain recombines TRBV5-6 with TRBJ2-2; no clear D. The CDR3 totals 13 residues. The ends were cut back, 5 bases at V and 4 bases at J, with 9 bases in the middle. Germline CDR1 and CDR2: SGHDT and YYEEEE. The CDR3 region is CASRARGTGELFF. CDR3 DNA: TGTGCCAGCAGAGCGCGTGGCACCGGGGAGCTGTTTTTT.

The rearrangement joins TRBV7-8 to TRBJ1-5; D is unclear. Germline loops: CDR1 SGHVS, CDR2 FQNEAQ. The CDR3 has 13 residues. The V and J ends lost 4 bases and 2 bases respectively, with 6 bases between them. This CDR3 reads CASSSRGNQPQHF. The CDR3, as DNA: TGTGCCAGCAGCTCGCGGGGCAATCAGCCCCAGCATTTT.